This T cell receptor (beta chain) originates from a study of blood T cell repertoires in COVID-19 (dated by TCRdb to between 2020 and 2021). Looking at the study overall: The collaborator samples originated in the United States, Italy and Spain and spanned the acute and convalescent phases of COVID-19. Nearly every sample came with metadata listing a de-identified subject ID, COVID-19 status, age in years and sex. Where available, HLA class I and class II types were taken from metadata supplied by the sample provider and were not determined by assay-based typing. Samples came from the ongoing ImmuneRACE study (first 160 participants) plus 1,254 subjects from 6 global collaborators. Deeply sampled blood TCRbeta repertoires from subjects exposed to, actively infected with, or recovered from COVID-19 were included in the dataset. The prospective study material was composed of cDNA or gDNA derived from T cells, B-cell-depleted T cells, or PBMCs. The repertoires were made available in a free public database intended to serve as a resource for research on the immune response to SARS-CoV-2.

The paper as a whole reports these results and caveats: The quantity of clinical and demographic metadata differed by source and by participant and was supplied without curation.

From the cysteine up to the phenylalanine, the CDR3 has a length of 15 residues. Here the CDR3 DNA is all that survives: 45 bases in frame from base 1. Reading the germline V gene gives CDR1 SGHTA and CDR2 FQGTGA. Germline trimming amounts to 4 bases on V and 9 bases on J, with 7 as the count of junction bases outside the gene matches. TCRbeta CDR3 regions were amplified from genomic DNA using the immunoSEQ Assay, a bias-controlled multiplex PCR. In the original analysis: The number of nucleated cells in each sample was estimated from the amplification of reference gene primers within the assay. Sequence reads were collapsed and filtered to measure the absolute abundance of every unique TCRbeta CDR3 rearrangement. For each sample, productive Simpson clonality was calculated as the square root of Simpson's diversity index across productive rearrangements. Here the immuneACCESS table is served through TCRdb, limited to in-frame sequences with V and J called. Missing clones are a known gap in these copies; in checked studies unresolved V genes cover under half, and the rest lacks a known reason. That table is the source of V, J and clone size, and D and trimming were worked out from the DNA. The sample includes about 110,000 clones, with roughly 80% observed a single time. The ten largest make up 1.5% to 1.7% of the sample.

Comment on this clone: Its antigen target is currently unknown. Per-base qualities were not stored, and no clone one base away is much larger.

The collaborating institutions used their own protocols to collect whole blood in K2EDTA tubes. For TCRbeta analysis, collaborators shipped samples in one of three forms: frozen whole blood, isolated PBMCs, or DNA extracted from either of those sample types. The V gene is TRBV7-3 and the J gene is TRBJ1-6; 9 junctional bases match TRBD1. This TCR was recovered from a man aged 45-60 years with acute or convalescent COVID-19. The sequencing input was peripheral blood. CDR3 loop: CASSWGGTGPSPLHF. Here is the DNA: TGTGCCAGCAGCTGGGGGGGGACAGGGCCTTCACCCCTCCACTTT.